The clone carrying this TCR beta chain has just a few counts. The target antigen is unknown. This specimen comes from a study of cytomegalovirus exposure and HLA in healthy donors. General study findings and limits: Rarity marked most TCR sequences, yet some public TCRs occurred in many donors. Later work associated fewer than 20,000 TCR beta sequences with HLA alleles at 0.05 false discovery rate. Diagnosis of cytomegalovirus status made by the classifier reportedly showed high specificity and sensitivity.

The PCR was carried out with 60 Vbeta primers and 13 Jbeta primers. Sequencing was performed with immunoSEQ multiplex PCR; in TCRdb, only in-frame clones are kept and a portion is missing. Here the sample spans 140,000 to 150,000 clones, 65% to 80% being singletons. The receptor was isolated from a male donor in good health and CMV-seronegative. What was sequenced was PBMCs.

For the CDR3, the DNA is TGTGCCAGCAGCCCATGGACTAGCGGGGACGCGAACACCGGGGAGCTGTTTTTT. Its translation: CASSPWTSGDANTGELFF. V gene TRBV5-4 combines with J gene TRBJ2-2; 12 bases are shared with TRBD2. Germline V gene data show CDR1 as SGHNT and CDR2 as YYREEE (reference sequence). V lost 4 bases, J lost 0 bases, and 7 bases stayed unmatched. The CDR3 consists of 18 residues.